Below, 13 T cell receptor beta chains from the same sample are listed, as sequenced in a study of identical twins. Via MiXCR, TCRdb re-called the 5' RACE reads, giving one row per CDR3 protein. The profile covers a few hundred thousand distinct CDR3 sequences, with around 24% appearing a single time and just under 3% taken by the ten largest. These data also formed part of another study, on T cells expressing NK-cell markers.

The sample comprised CD4+ T cells sorted from blood. All receptors come from a woman between 18 and 29 years old in good health.

This clonotype occurred a few times. The chain is built from TRBV6-5 and TRBJ2-5; D remains ambiguous. The CDR3 loop spans 14 amino acids. The germline gives CDR1 MNHEY, CDR2 SVGAGI. The ends were cut back, 4 bases at V and 4 bases at J, with 13 bases in the middle. This CDR3 reads CASSWRKGGETQYF. DNA of the CDR3: TGTGCCAGCAGTTGGAGAAAGGGCGGAGAGACCCAGTACTTC.

V and J are TRBV10-3 and TRBJ1-2; possible D gene TRBD1, 6 bases. This CDR3 region has 13 residues. Trimming stripped 7 bases from V and 4 bases from J, with 13 bases between. CDR1 is ENHRY, CDR2 SYGVKD, per germline. The CDR3 region is CAITQGQGYGYTF. In nucleotides, the CDR3 is TGTGCCATCACCCAGGGGCAAGGCTATGGCTACACCTTC.

This clonotype appeared once. The J gene is TRBJ2-3, the V gene TRBV2; D might be TRBD1 or TRBD2, each matching 5 bases. With 3 bases removed from V and 0 bases from J, the gap between germline ends came to 10 bases. The CDR3 sequence is 15 residues long. In germline, CDR1 is SNHLY, CDR2 FYNNEI. The CDR3 loop is CASSEGPVSTDTQYF. DNA of the CDR3: TGTGCCAGCAGTGAGGGACCCGTAAGCACAGATACGCAGTATTTT.

This clonotype showed up just a few times. This chain connects TRBV20-1 to TRBJ2-5; 8 nucleotides line up with TRBD2. Germline V gene sequence: CDR1 DFQATT, CDR2 SNEGSKA (reference sequence). CDR3 size: 16 residues. V lost 3 bases, J lost 6 bases, and 15 bases stayed unmatched. The CDR3 here is CSARVWREVDLKTQYF. CDR3 nucleotide sequence: TGCAGTGCTAGGGTATGGCGGGAGGTTGATCTGAAGACCCAGTACTTC.

In regard to this clonotype: The missing conserved phenylalanine or tryptophan at the end of this CDR3 makes a read error likely. V is TRBV7-2 and J is TRBJ2-2; tentatively, D is TRBD1 or TRBD2 (6 bases each). Germline-derived CDR1 and CDR2 are SGHTA and FQGNSA. The CDR3 contains 16 residues. V dropped 7 bases and J dropped 3 bases, with 18 bases sitting between them. CDR3 coding DNA: TGTGCCAGCAACCCCCCACGGGGGCGCCACACCGGGGAGCTGTTTATT. This encodes CASNPPRGRHTGELFI.

With regard to this clonotype: Sequence at one end of the junction differs from germline and may be a read error. The V gene is TRBV12-3 or TRBV12-4, the J gene TRBJ2-7; a weak D match, TRBD2 (6 bases). CDR3 length equals 18 residues. CDR3 sequence (DNA): TGTACCAGCAGTTTAGCGAGGTCTAGGGACTCTCCCATCTGCGAGCAGTACTTC. This sequence encodes CTSSLARSRDSPICEQYF.

The chain carries TRBV20-1 and TRBJ1-1; TRBD1 agrees at 8 bases. This CDR3 is 13 amino acids long. After removal of 3 bases from V and 10 bases from J, the junction contained 10 bases not matched to a gene. Germline-derived CDR1 and CDR2 are DFQATT and SNEGSKA (reference sequence). The CDR3 DNA reads TGCAGTGCTAGGGACAGGGAAGAGGGGGGAGCTTTCTTT. Amino acid sequence: CSARDREEGGAFF.

The genes are TRBV7-2 and TRBJ2-2, with D tentatively TRBD1 (6 bases). The CDR3 length is 15 residues. CDR1 SGHTA and CDR2 FQGNSA come from the germline V gene. Trimming removed 1 base from V and 4 bases from J, with 10 bases in between. The CDR3 sequence: CASSLGQEITGELFF. CDR3 sequence (DNA): TGTGCCAGCAGCTTAGGACAGGAGATCACCGGGGAGCTGTTTTTT.

This clonotype came up a few times. The chain combines TRBV12-3 or TRBV12-4 with TRBJ2-4, with TRBD1 identical over 8 bases. The CDR3 totals 14 residues. J was trimmed by 7 bases and V by 6 bases; bases with no gene match: 8. The CDR3: CASSPTGTGNIQYF. As DNA, the CDR3 is TGTGCCAGCAGCCCGACAGGGACAGGCAACATTCAGTACTTC.

The chain links TRBV5-1 to TRBJ1-6; a possible D gene is TRBD1 (5 bases). Trimming left V 3 bases short and J 15 bases short, with 19 bases between. Germline V gene sequence: CDR1 SGHRS, CDR2 YFSETQ. This CDR3 spans 14 amino acids. CDR3 residues: CASSYRDPEIHLHF. The CDR3, as DNA: TGCGCCAGCAGCTACCGGGACCCGGAGATTCACCTCCACTTT.

This sequence joins TRBV18 and TRBJ2-7; no clear D. V lost 6 bases and J 7 bases, leaving 13 bases between the germline ends. This CDR3 region has 12 residues. Looked up from germline, CDR1 is KGHSH and CDR2 is LQKENI. The CDR3 protein is CASSGVLREQYF. The CDR3 DNA is TGTGCCAGCTCGGGCGTCCTCCGGGAGCAGTACTTC. The full variable domain, its missing parts supplied by reference TRBV18 and TRBJ2-7, is NAGVMQNPRHLVRRRGQEARLRCSPMKGHSHVYWYRQLPEEGLKFMVYLQKENIIDESGMPKERFSAEFPKEGPSILRIQQVVRGDSAAYFCASSGVLREQYFGPGTRLTVT.

This clonotype was counted only a few times. The chain uses TRBV18 and TRBJ2-3; 8 nucleotides line up with TRBD1. This CDR3 is built from 12 residues. With V trimmed by 8 bases and J by 8 bases, 6 bases remained unmatched. Germline assignment: CDR1 KGHSH and CDR2 LQKENI. As DNA, the CDR3 is TGTGCCAGCCCCGGACAGGGATCTACGCAGTATTTT. As protein: CASPGQGSTQYF.

V usage is TRBV7-9 and J usage is TRBJ1-1, with D unclear. V was pared by 3 bases and J by 6 bases, with 20 bases between. This CDR3 spans 16 amino acids. Germline lookup yields CDR1 SEHNR and CDR2 FQNEAQ (reference sequence). The CDR3 region is CASSFNPDGRAAEAFF. The DNA for the CDR3 is TGTGCCAGCAGCTTTAATCCCGATGGGAGGGCGGCTGAAGCTTTCTTT.